These 13 T cell receptor beta chains came from one sample sequenced in a study of T cell responses to AZD1222 COVID-19 vaccine. Measured with immunoSEQ multiplex PCR; TCRdb has only the in-frame clones, and not every one. The sample has over 100,000 clones; approximately 86% are singletons. This specimen was peripheral blood, taken on day 0 of AZD1222 vaccination. These receptor sequences come from an adult in good health.

J is TRBJ2-1 and V is TRBV5-1; 10 bases agree with TRBD2. Germline loops: CDR1 SGHRS, CDR2 YFSETQ. After removal of 5 bases from V and 2 bases from J, the junction contained 4 bases not matched to a gene. This CDR3 has 15 residues. The CDR3 coding sequence is TGCGCCAGCAGGCCTACTAGCGGGACCTACAATGAGCAGTTCTTC. Translating gives CASRPTSGTYNEQFF.

This clone was seen a single time. The chain employs TRBV25-1 and TRBJ2-7, with D perhaps matching TRBD1 (6 bases). Trimming left V 6 bases short and J 7 bases short, with 13 bases between. This CDR3 is built from 12 residues. CDR1 and CDR2 from the germline V gene are MGHDK and SYGVNS. Here the CDR3 reads CASRAGAREQYF. The CDR3 DNA follows: TGTGCCAGCAGGGCAGGGGCGCGTGAGCAGTACTTC.

The chain uses TRBV6-5 and TRBJ2-2, with a weak D call TRBD2 (6 bases). The CDR3 contains 15 residues. V dropped 6 bases and J dropped 1 base, with 12 bases sitting between them. The germline gives CDR1 MNHEY, CDR2 SVGAGI. The DNA for the CDR3 is TGTGCCAGCAGAATGGTTAGCGGGAACACCGGGGAGCTGTTTTTT. It yields the protein CASRMVSGNTGELFF.

The J gene is TRBJ2-2, the V gene TRBV5-1; D ambiguous. Germline V gene sequence: CDR1 SGHRS, CDR2 YFSETQ. Trimming pared 1 base from V and 2 bases from J, leaving 9 bases between. The CDR3 sequence is 15 residues long. The CDR3 here is CASSLITFNTGELFF. The DNA for the CDR3 is TGCGCCAGCAGCTTGATAACCTTCAACACCGGGGAGCTGTTTTTT.

The chain carries TRBV28 and TRBJ2-5; TRBD2 might be the D (6 bases). The CDR3 loop spans 14 amino acids. From germline, CDR1 is MDHEN and CDR2 SYDVKM. Trimming took off 3 bases at V and 5 bases at J, with 13 bases between the two ends. In DNA form, the CDR3 reads TGTGCCAGCAGTTTGTGGACTATCGTGGAGACCCAGTACTTC. As protein: CASSLWTIVETQYF.

For this clone: This specimen includes other DNA sequences encoding the same CDR3. The chain has TRBV5-6 and TRBJ1-2; D unclear. V was clipped by 4 bases and J by 0 bases, with 13 bases between them. Germline V CDR1 and CDR2: SGHDT, YYEEEE. The CDR3 consists of 15 residues. CDR3 sequence reads: CASSPQVGPNYGYTF. DNA for the CDR3: TGTGCCAGCAGCCCCCAAGTGGGTCCTAACTATGGCTACACCTTC.

This chain connects TRBV7-2 to TRBJ1-1; 8 positions agree with TRBD1. The CDR3 length is 13 residues. Losses at the gene ends were 5 bases for V and 3 bases for J; bases not matched to a gene: 2. Germline CDR1 SGHTA, CDR2 FQGNSA. The CDR3 reads CASSKDRDTEAFF. The CDR3 DNA is TGTGCCAGCAGCAAGGACAGGGACACTGAAGCTTTCTTT.

The CDR3 region is CASSRGLNTEAFF. The CDR3 DNA is TGTGCCAGCAGCCGCGGGCTGAACACTGAAGCTTTCTTT. The V gene is TRBV7-9, the J gene TRBJ1-1; D gene uncertain. V was trimmed by 5 bases and J by 0 bases, leaving 7 bases between them. The CDR3 runs to 13 residues. Germline assignment: CDR1 SEHNR and CDR2 FQNEAQ (reference sequence).

The rearrangement joins TRBV9 to TRBJ1-2, with D perhaps matching TRBD1 (6 bases). The CDR3 loop spans 12 amino acids. V lost 4 bases and J lost 7, with 11 bases in between. Germline-derived CDR1 and CDR2 are SGDLS and YYNGEE. The CDR3 region is CASSLPGVGYTF. Written as DNA, the CDR3 is TGTGCCAGCAGCCTACCAGGGGTTGGCTACACCTTC.

The rearrangement joins TRBV20-1 to TRBJ1-2, with D possibly matching TRBD1 (5 bases). Trimming took off 3 bases at V and 4 bases at J, with 18 bases between the two ends. CDR1 and CDR2 (germline): DFQATT, SNEGSKA (reference sequence). The CDR3 covers 15 residues. CDR3 residues: CSASPARWGGYGYTF. As DNA, the CDR3 is TGCAGTGCTAGTCCCGCCCGATGGGGGGGCTATGGCTACACCTTC.

The J gene is TRBJ2-5, the V gene TRBV24-1, with 13 positions matching TRBD2. The CDR3 contains 18 residues. The trim removed 1 base at V and 0 bases at J, leaving 4 bases unmatched. In germline, CDR1 is KGHDR, CDR2 SFDVKD. The CDR3 sequence is CATSDFHTSGRDQETQYF. The CDR3 DNA follows: TGTGCCACCAGTGATTTCCATACTAGCGGGAGGGACCAAGAGACCCAGTACTTC.

The V gene is TRBV28, the J gene TRBJ1-5; TRBD1 is a possible D gene (5 bases). V lost 4 bases and J 1 base, leaving 14 bases between the germline ends. Per the germline V gene, CDR1 is MDHEN and CDR2 is SYDVKM. The CDR3 has 16 amino acids. CDR3 in amino acids: CASSSPRTLSNQPQHF. DNA for the CDR3: TGTGCCAGCAGTTCCCCGAGGACACTGAGCAATCAGCCCCAGCATTTT.

J is TRBJ2-1 and V is TRBV11-3, with 13 bases identical to TRBD2. This CDR3 region has 15 residues. Germline V gene sequence: CDR1 SGHNT, CDR2 YENEEA. J was trimmed by 9 bases and V by 5 bases; bases with no gene match: 7. This CDR3 reads CASSRLAGGSGEQFF. CDR3 in DNA: TGTGCCAGCAGCAGACTAGCGGGAGGTTCTGGTGAGCAGTTCTTC.